This T cell receptor (beta chain) derives from a study of T cell changes during pregnancy in multiple sclerosis. Assay used: immunoSEQ multiplex PCR; TCRdb lists only in-frame clones, some missing. The sample lists about 80,000 clones, about 94% occurring once. A single count supports this clone. V was shortened by 4 bases and J by 5 bases, with 14 bases between the two germline ends. Germline V gene lookup returns CDR1 SQVTM and CDR2 ANQGSEA. This CDR3 is built from 13 residues. The sample in question was peripheral blood, obtained in the third trimester of pregnancy. This clonotype originated in a female donor with multiple sclerosis, enrolled in a pregnancy study. The rearrangement links TRBV29-1 to TRBJ1-1, with D unresolved. CDR3 in DNA: TGCAGCGTTGTGCGCTTGAGAGAAACTGAAGCTTTCTTT. It encodes CSVVRLRETEAFF. Together with reference TRBV29-1 and TRBJ1-1, the CDR3 gives the full variable domain: SAVISQKPSRDICQRGTSLTIQCQVDSQVTMMFWYRQQPGQSLTLIATANQGSEATYESGFVIDKFPISRPNLTFSTLTVSNMSPEDSSIYLCSVVRLRETEAFFGQGTRLTVV.